One and the same sample provided the 20 T cell receptor beta chains below, sequenced in a study of tissue T cells after allogeneic stem cell transplantation. Profiled with immunoSEQ multiplex PCR; TCRdb holds only in-frame clones, not every one. The sample holds tens of thousands of clones, approximately 77% seen once. Sequencing was carried out using spleen. All receptors derive from a female BALB/c mouse in good health. The strain is characterized by the MHC haplotype H2-d.

Comment on this clone: Here the gene names and germline are mouse. The CDR3 end falls 1 residue outside the read, so it is completed with the germline J gene. The V and J genes are TRBV13-3 and TRBJ2-4, with D possibly matching TRBD1 (5 bases). Trimming took 6 bases from V and 3 from J, leaving 11 bases between them. This CDR3 has 13 amino acids. Germline CDR1 is NNHDY and CDR2 is SYVADS. The CDR3 protein is CASMRTKQNTLYF. The CDR3 bases that were read are TGTGCCAGCATGAGGACAAAACAAAACACCTTGTAC.

On this clone: Genes and germline come from the mouse. The read is 1 residue too short to cover the CDR3 end, so that end is filled in from the germline J gene. This rearrangement joins TRBV2 to TRBJ2-5; 7 nucleotides line up with TRBD2. The germline V gene encodes CDR1 LGHNA and CDR2 YSYQKL. There are 14 residues in the CDR3. V was clipped by 0 bases and J by 4 bases; unmatched bases: 1. The CDR3 sequence is CASSQDWGKDTQYF. CDR3 bases read: TGTGCCAGCAGCCAAGACTGGGGGAAAGACACCCAGTAC.

Concerning this clone itself: Gene names are the mouse ones. The read terminates 1 residue ahead of where the CDR3 ends, so the germline J gene completes it. The rearrangement uses TRBV13-2 and TRBJ2-4; D gene unclear. The CDR3 runs 12 residues. CDR1 NNHNN and CDR2 SYGAGS come from the germline V gene (reference sequence). V lost 5 bases, J lost 0 bases, and 4 bases lay in between. CDR3 residues: CASGVSQNTLYF. CDR3 DNA (partial): TGTGCCAGCGGGGTTAGTCAAAACACCTTGTAC.

This clone was recorded a few times. The gene symbols are mouse symbols. CDR3 DNA (partial): TGTGCCAGCAGTGATGGGGGGGCTGGAGAACAGTAC. It specifies CASSDGGAGEQY. The full CDR3 reads CASSDGGAGEQYF. The chain is built from TRBV13-1 and TRBJ2-7; D is perhaps TRBD2 (7 bases). The read is 1 residue too short to cover the CDR3 end, so that end is filled in from the germline J gene. The CDR3 spans 13 residues. V lost 0 bases to trimming and J lost 7 bases, with 11 bases between them. CDR1 NSHNY and CDR2 SYGAGN come from the germline V gene.

About this clone: Gene names and germline refer to mouse. The CDR3 end lies 1 residue beyond the end of the read and is filled in from the germline J gene. The J gene is TRBJ2-7, the V gene TRBV5, with 8 bases identical to TRBD2. Losses at the gene ends were 0 bases for V and 4 bases for J; bases not matched to a gene: 2. The CDR3 runs 14 residues. CDR1 LGHNA and CDR2 YNLKQL come from the germline V gene (reference sequence). Incomplete CDR3 DNA: TGTGCCAGCAGCCAAGAGTGGGGGGGATATGAACAGTAC. It is translated as CASSQEWGGYEQY. The complete CDR3 sequence is CASSQEWGGYEQYF.

On this clone: Gene names and germline refer to mouse. Sequencing ends 1 residue short of the CDR3 end; the germline J gene provides the rest. This chain connects TRBV31 to TRBJ2-5; no reliable D call. The CDR3 spans 12 residues. Germline CDR1 is GKSSPN and CDR2 is SITVG. V lost 3 bases, J lost 2 bases, and 6 bases lay in between. CDR3 sequence reads: CAWRTPQDTQYF. The CDR3 bases that were read are TGTGCCTGGAGGACACCCCAAGACACCCAGTAC.

In regard to this clone: The gene names given are mouse names. Read data end 1 residue before the CDR3 end; the end is taken from the germline J gene. This chain uses TRBV13-2 with TRBJ1-1, with D unresolved. There are 14 residues in the CDR3. Germline assignment: CDR1 NNHNN and CDR2 SYGAGS (reference sequence). The V end was cut by 0 bases, the J end by 1 base, with 7 bases between. CDR3 DNA, as far as it was read: TGTGCCAGCGGTGATGCAGAGGGGAACACAGAAGTCTTC. Residues: CASGDAEGNTEVF. The entire CDR3 is CASGDAEGNTEVFF.

The table lists this clone with a count of one. Gene names and germline refer to mouse. The CDR3 goes on 1 residue after the read ends, and that part is filled in from the germline J gene. The J gene is TRBJ1-1, the V gene TRBV13-1, with no clear D. The CDR3 spans 11 residues. V was trimmed by 0 bases and J by 6 bases, leaving 3 bases between them. Germline V lookup: CDR1 NSHNY, CDR2 SYGAGN. The CDR3 protein is CASSDAPEVFF. CDR3 bases read: TGTGCCAGCAGTGATGCACCAGAAGTCTTC.

On this clone itself: The gene names given are mouse names. The read is 1 residue too short to cover the CDR3 end, so that end is filled in from the germline J gene. The chain links TRBV1 to TRBJ1-4; possibly TRBD1 for D (6 bases). V lost 5 bases, J lost 3 bases, and 10 bases lay in between. In germline, CDR1 is NSQYPW, CDR2 LRSPGD (reference sequence). The CDR3 runs to 14 residues. The sequenced CDR3 bases are TGCACCTGCAGTTCGGGACACGCCAACGAAAGATTATTT. The encoded protein is CTCSSGHANERLF. The full CDR3 is CTCSSGHANERLFF.

This clone was seen just once. The gene names here belong to mouse. The read ends 1 residue before the CDR3 terminus; that terminus is restored from the germline J gene. V is TRBV13-2 and J is TRBJ2-2, with TRBD2 matching over 7 bases. The CDR3 loop spans 16 amino acids. Germline V gives CDR1 NNHNN, CDR2 SYGAGS (reference sequence). V lost 3 bases to trimming and J lost 0 bases; unmatched junction nucleotides: 5. CDR3 DNA, as far as it was read: TGTGCCAGCGGTGCCCCAACTGGGGCAAACACCGGGCAGCTCTAC. It translates to CASGAPTGANTGQLY. The CDR3 as a whole reads CASGAPTGANTGQLYF.

The sample holds a few counts of this clone. The germline and genes are mouse ones. Read coverage stops 1 residue before the CDR3 terminus; the germline J gene supplies the remainder. The V gene is TRBV5, the J gene TRBJ2-7; perhaps TRBD2 as D (6 bases). Germline V lookup: CDR1 LGHNA, CDR2 YNLKQL (reference sequence). V was shortened by 3 bases and J by 0 bases, with 6 bases between the two germline ends. This CDR3 contains 13 residues. The CDR3 loop is CASSQGGSYEQYF. CDR3 DNA (partial): TGTGCCAGCAGCCAGGGGGGCTCCTATGAACAGTAC.

Worth noting for this clone: Gene and germline names: mouse. From the germline J gene comes the end of the CDR3, since the read stops 1 residue before it. The rearrangement links TRBV31 to TRBJ1-3; D not certain. Trimming stripped 8 bases from V and 2 bases from J, with 7 bases between. Germline V gene sequence: CDR1 GKSSPN, CDR2 SITVG. CDR3 length: 11 amino acids. The CDR3 bases that were read are TGTGCCCCCCCCGCTGGAAATACGCTCTAT. Translating gives CAPPAGNTLY. The whole CDR3 region reads CAPPAGNTLYF.

A remark on this clone: Gene names denote mouse genes. The read is 1 residue too short to cover the CDR3 end, so that end is filled in from the germline J gene. The chain employs TRBV29 and TRBJ2-3; D not certain. This CDR3 has 15 residues. The V end lost 1 base, the J end lost 0 bases, and 8 bases lay between the germline ends. CDR1 and CDR2 (germline): MSHET, SYDVDS. Partial CDR3 DNA: TGTGCTAGCAGTTTATTGAGATCTAGTGCAGAAACGCTGTAT. This sequence encodes CASSLLRSSAETLY. The entire CDR3 reads CASSLLRSSAETLYF.

Worth noting for this clone: Germline and genes here are mouse. The read ends 1 residue before the CDR3 terminus; that terminus is restored from the germline J gene. This chain joins TRBV20 and TRBJ1-3; D remains unclear. The CDR3 has 12 residues. Trimming took 3 bases from V and 0 from J, leaving 3 bases between them. Germline V gene data show CDR1 as GFQATS and CDR2 as STVNSAI. CDR3 sequence: CGARNSGNTLYF. The CDR3 bases that were read are TGTGGTGCTAGAAATTCTGGAAATACGCTCTAT.

About this clone: Any gene name here is a mouse gene name. The missing CDR3 end, 1 residue past where the read stops, is filled in from the germline J gene. The chain employs TRBV31 and TRBJ1-5; 7 positions match TRBD1. After removal of 0 bases from V and 6 bases from J, the junction contained 2 bases not matched to a gene. The CDR3 consists of 13 residues. Germline V gene sequence: CDR1 GKSSPN, CDR2 SITVG. The DNA read from the CDR3 is TGTGCCTGGAGTCTAGGGGACAGCCAGGCTCCGCTT. As protein: CAWSLGDSQAPL. The CDR3 as a whole reads CAWSLGDSQAPLF. Based on the CDR3 plus reference TRBV31 and TRBJ1-5, the full variable domain is AQTIHQWPVAEIKAVGSPLSLGCTIKGKSSPNLYWYWQATGGTLQQLFYSITVGQVESVVQLNLSASRPKDDQFILSTEKLLLSHSGFYLCAWSLGDSQAPLFGEGTRLSVL.

On this clone: Mouse gene names and germline throughout. The read ends 1 residue early relative to the CDR3; the germline J gene fills the gap. The J gene is TRBJ2-1, the V gene TRBV29, with 10 bases aligning to TRBD1. The germline CDR1 and CDR2 sequences are MSHET and SYDVDS. Trimming took 3 bases from V and 4 from J; bases not matched to a gene: 3. This CDR3 spans 15 amino acids. The CDR3 DNA, read in part, is TGTGCTAGCAGTTTCGGACAGGGGGGTTATGCTGAGCAGTTC. Protein product: CASSFGQGGYAEQF. The whole CDR3 is CASSFGQGGYAEQFF.

In regard to this clone: The germline and genes are mouse ones. The CDR3 region is CASGDFWGPTEVFF. The part of the CDR3 DNA that was read is TGTGCCAGCGGTGATTTCTGGGGGCCCACAGAAGTCTTC. V usage is TRBV13-2 and J usage is TRBJ1-1, with D possibly matching TRBD1 (6 bases). The read terminates 1 residue ahead of where the CDR3 ends, so the germline J gene completes it. V was pared by 1 base and J by 4 bases, with 11 bases between. Germline assignment: CDR1 NNHNN and CDR2 SYGAGS (reference sequence). The length of the CDR3 is 14 residues.

In regard to this clone: The listed genes are named as in mouse. The CDR3 goes on 1 residue after the read ends, and that part is filled in from the germline J gene. The chain couples TRBV1 to TRBJ1-4; weak D call: TRBD1 (5 bases). CDR3 length equals 16 residues. Germline values: CDR1 NSQYPW, CDR2 LRSPGD (reference sequence). V dropped 0 bases and J dropped 1 base, with 9 bases sitting between them. CDR3 DNA (partial): TGCACCTGCAGTGCAGAGTGGACATATTCCAACGAAAGATTATTT. Its protein is CTCSAEWTYSNERLF. The complete CDR3 reads CTCSAEWTYSNERLFF.

To note about this clone: Gene names and germline refer to mouse. The CDR3 sequence: CASSDAGGGQDTQYF. The CDR3 DNA, read in part, is TGTGCCAGCAGTGATGCCGGGGGGGGGCAAGACACCCAGTAC. The chain is built from TRBV13-3 and TRBJ2-5, with TRBD2 identical over 7 bases. The sequenced fragment ends 1 residue before the CDR3 boundary, so the rest is inferred from the germline J gene. J gave up 3 bases and V 0 bases, and 4 bases lay outside the gene matches. CDR1 is NNHDY, CDR2 SYVADS, per germline. The CDR3 runs 15 residues.

Details on this clone: Here the gene names and germline are mouse. The read halts 1 residue ahead of the CDR3 end, with the missing end drawn from the germline J gene. The V call is TRBV1, the J call TRBJ1-3; D remains ambiguous. The CDR3 runs to 14 residues. Germline CDR1 NSQYPW, CDR2 LRSPGD (reference sequence). Trimming took 2 bases from V and 0 from J, leaving 5 bases between them. The DNA read from the CDR3 is TGCACCTGCAGTGCACGGAATTCTGGAAATACGCTCTAT. It codes for CTCSARNSGNTLY. The whole CDR3 protein is CTCSARNSGNTLYF. The complete variable domain, with remaining parts taken from reference TRBV1 and TRBJ1-3, reads VTLLEQNPRWRLVPRGQAVNLRCILKNSQYPWMSWYQQDLQKQLQWLFTLRSPGDKEVKSLPGADYLATRVTDTELRLQVANMSQGRTLYCTCSARNSGNTLYFGEGSRLIVV.